This T cell receptor beta chain is from a study of T-cell memory formation after mild COVID-19. Overall study findings and caveats: Cross-reactive memory apparently joined, as some responding clones appeared in pre-infection memory. CD4+ clones that contracted lay mainly in CM and EM; CD8+ ones lay in EMRA.

One entry per CDR3 protein, called by TCRdb with MiXCR from the 5' RACE reads. The profile shows about 250,000 distinct CDR3 sequences, roughly 17% of them singletons. The sample holds a few counts of this clonotype. The antigen is undetermined. The TCR sequence derives from a man between 18 and 35 years old who had mild COVID-19 (a few samples of this study predate the infection). Cell type and time point are not known. Input material: PBMCs or a T cell subset sorted from them (not recorded which).

This CDR3 is CASSQDVVIGEAFF. The CDR3 nucleotides are TGTGCCAGCAGCCAAGACGTGGTAATAGGTGAAGCTTTCTTT. V gene TRBV4-2 combines with J gene TRBJ1-1, with D uncertain. The CDR3 loop spans 14 amino acids. Germline assignment: CDR1 LGHNA and CDR2 YNFKEQ. V lost 0 bases, J lost 7 bases, and 12 bases lay in between.